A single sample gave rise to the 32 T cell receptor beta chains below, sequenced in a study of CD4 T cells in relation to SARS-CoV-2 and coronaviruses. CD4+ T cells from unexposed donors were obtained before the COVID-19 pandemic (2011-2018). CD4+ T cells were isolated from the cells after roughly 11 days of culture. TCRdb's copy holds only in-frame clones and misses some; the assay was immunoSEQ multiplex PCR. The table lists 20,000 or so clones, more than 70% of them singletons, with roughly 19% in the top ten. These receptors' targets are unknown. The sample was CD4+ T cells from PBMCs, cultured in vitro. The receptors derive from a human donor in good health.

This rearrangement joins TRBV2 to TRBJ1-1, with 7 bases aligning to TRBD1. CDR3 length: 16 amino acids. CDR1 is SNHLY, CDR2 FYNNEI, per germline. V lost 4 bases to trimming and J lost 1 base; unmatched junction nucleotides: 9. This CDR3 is CASSGQGGVGNTEAFF. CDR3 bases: TGTGCCAGCAGTGGACAGGGTGGGGTCGGGAACACTGAAGCTTTCTTT.

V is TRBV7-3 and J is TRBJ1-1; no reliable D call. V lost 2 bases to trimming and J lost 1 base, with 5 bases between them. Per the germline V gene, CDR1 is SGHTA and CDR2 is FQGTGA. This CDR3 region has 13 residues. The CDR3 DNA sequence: TGTGCCAGCAGCTTAGTCGCGAACACTGAAGCTTTCTTT. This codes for CASSLVANTEAFF.

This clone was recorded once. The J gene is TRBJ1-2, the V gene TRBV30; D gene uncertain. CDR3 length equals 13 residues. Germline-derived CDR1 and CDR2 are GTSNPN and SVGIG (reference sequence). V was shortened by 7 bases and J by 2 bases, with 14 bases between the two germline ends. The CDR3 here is CASSSLRNYGYTF. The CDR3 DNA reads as TGTGCCTCCTCCTCTCTCAGGAACTATGGCTACACCTTC.

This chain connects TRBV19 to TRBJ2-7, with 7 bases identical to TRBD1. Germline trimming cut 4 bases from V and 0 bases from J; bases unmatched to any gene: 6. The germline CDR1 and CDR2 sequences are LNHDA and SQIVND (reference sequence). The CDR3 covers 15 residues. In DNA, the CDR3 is TGTGCCAGTAGTAGTGGGGACAGAAGCTCCTACGAGCAGTACTTC. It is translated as CASSSGDRSSYEQYF.

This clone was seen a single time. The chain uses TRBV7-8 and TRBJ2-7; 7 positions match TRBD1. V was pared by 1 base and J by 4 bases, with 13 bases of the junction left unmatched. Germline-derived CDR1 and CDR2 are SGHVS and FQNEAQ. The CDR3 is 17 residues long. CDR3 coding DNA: TGTGCCAGCAGCTTAGTTATATTGGGACAGAAACAGTACGAGCAGTACTTC. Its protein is CASSLVILGQKQYEQYF.

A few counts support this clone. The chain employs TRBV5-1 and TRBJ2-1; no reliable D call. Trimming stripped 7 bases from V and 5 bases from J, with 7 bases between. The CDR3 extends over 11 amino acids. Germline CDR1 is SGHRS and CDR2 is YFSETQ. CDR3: CASGSDNEQFF. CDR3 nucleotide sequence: TGCGCCAGCGGGTCGGACAATGAGCAGTTCTTC.

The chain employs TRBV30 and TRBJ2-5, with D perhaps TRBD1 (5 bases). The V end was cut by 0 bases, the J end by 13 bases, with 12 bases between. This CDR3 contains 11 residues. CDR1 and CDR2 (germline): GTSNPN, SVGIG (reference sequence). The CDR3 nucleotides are TGTGCCTGGAGTGTATCAGGGCCCAGGTACTTC. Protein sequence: CAWSVSGPRYF.

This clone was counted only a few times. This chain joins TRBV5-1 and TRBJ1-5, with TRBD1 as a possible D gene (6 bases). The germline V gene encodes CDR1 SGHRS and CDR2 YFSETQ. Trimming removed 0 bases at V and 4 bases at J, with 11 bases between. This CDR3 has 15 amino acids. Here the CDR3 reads CASSLEGQRNQPQHF. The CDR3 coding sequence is TGCGCCAGCAGCTTGGAAGGACAGAGAAATCAGCCCCAGCATTTT.

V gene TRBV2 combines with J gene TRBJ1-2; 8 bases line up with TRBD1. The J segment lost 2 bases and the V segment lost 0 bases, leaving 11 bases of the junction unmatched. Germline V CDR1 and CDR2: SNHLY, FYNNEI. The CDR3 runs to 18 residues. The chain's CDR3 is CASSEANRQGALNYGYTF. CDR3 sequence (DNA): TGTGCCAGCAGTGAAGCCAATCGCCAGGGGGCCTTGAACTATGGCTACACCTTC. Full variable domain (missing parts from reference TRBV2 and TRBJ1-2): EPEVTQTPSHQVTQMGQEVILRCVPISNHLYFYWYRQILGQKVEFLVSFYNNEISEKSEIFDDQFSVERPDGSNFTLKIRSTKLEDSAMYFCASSEANRQGALNYGYTFGSGTRLTVV.

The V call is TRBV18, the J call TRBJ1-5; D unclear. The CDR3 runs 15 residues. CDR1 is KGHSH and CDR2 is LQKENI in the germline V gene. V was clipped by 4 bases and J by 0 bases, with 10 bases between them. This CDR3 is CASSQFRHSNQPQHF. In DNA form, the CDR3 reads TGTGCCAGCTCACAATTCAGGCATAGCAATCAGCCCCAGCATTTT.

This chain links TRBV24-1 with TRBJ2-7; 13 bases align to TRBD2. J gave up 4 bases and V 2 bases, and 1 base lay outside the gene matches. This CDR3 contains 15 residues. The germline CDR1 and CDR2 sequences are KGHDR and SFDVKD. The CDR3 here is CATSDWTSGSYEQYF. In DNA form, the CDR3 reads TGTGCCACCAGTGATTGGACTAGCGGGAGTTACGAGCAGTACTTC.

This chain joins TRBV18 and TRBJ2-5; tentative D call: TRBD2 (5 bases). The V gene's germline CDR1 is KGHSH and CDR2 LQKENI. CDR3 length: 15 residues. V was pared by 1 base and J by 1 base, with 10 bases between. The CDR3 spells CASSPRAGGQETQYF. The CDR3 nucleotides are TGTGCCAGCTCACCACGGGCCGGAGGCCAAGAGACCCAGTACTTC.

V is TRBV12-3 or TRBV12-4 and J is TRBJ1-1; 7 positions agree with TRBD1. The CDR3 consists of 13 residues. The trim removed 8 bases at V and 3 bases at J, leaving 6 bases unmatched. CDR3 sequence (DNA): TGTGCCAGCCGAATACAGGGGTACACTGAAGCTTTCTTT. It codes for CASRIQGYTEAFF.

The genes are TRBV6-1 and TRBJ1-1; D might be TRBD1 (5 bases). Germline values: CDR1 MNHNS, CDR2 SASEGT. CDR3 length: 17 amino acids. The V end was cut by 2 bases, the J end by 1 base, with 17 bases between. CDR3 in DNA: TGTGCCAGCAGTGAACTTCGACAGCTGGTGTGGAACACTGAAGCTTTCTTT. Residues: CASSELRQLVWNTEAFF.

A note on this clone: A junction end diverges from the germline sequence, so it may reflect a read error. The CDR3 nucleotides are TGTGCCAGCATTTTAGCGGGAGACTACGAGCAGTACTTC. This translates into CASILAGDYEQYF. The V gene is TRBV12-3 or TRBV12-4, the J gene TRBJ2-7; the match to TRBD2 covers 9 bases. The CDR3 is 13 amino acids.

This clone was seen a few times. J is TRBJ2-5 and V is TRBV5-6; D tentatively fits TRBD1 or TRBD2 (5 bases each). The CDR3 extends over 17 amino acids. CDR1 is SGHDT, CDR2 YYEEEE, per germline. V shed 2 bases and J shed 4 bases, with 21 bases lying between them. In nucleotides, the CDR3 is TGTGCCAGCAGCTTCAGGTCCTTTTCAGAGAGGGGAGAGACCCAGTACTTC. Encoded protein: CASSFRSFSERGETQYF.

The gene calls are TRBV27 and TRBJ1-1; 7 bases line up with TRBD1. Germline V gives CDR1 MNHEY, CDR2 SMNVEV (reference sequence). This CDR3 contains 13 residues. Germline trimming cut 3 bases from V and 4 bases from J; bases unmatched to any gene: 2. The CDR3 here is CASSFGDSTEAFF. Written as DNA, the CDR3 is TGTGCCAGCAGTTTCGGGGACAGCACTGAAGCTTTCTTT.

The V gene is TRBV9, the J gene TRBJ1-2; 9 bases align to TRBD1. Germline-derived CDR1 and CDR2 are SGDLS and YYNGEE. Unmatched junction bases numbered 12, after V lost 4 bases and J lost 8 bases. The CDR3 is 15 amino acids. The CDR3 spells CASSTQTTGGDGYTF. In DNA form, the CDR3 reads TGTGCCAGCAGCACCCAGACCACAGGGGGCGACGGCTACACCTTC.

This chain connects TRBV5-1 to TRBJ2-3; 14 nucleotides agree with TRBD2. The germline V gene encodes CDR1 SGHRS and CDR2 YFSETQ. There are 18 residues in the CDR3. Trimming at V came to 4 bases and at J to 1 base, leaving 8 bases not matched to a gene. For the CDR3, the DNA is TGCGCCAGCAGCCCGGGGACTAGCGGGAGTTCCGGCACAGATACGCAGTATTTT. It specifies CASSPGTSGSSGTDTQYF.

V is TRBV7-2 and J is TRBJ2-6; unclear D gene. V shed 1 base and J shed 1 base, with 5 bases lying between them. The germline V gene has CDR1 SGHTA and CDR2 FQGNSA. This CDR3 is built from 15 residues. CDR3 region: CASSLVSSGANVLTF. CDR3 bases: TGTGCCAGCAGCTTAGTTAGTTCTGGGGCCAACGTCCTGACTTTC.

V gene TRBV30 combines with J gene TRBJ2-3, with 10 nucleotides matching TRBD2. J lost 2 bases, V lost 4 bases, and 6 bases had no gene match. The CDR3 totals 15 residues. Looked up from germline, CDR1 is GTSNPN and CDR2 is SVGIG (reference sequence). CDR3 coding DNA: TGTGCCTGGACAAGACTAGCGGGTGACACAGATACGCAGTATTTT. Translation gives CAWTRLAGDTDTQYF.

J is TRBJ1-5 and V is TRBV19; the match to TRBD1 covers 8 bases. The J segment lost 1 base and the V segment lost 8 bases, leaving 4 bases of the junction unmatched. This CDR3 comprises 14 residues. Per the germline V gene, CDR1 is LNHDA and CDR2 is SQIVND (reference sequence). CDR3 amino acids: CASRQGLSNQPQHF. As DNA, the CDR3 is TGTGCCAGTCGACAGGGGCTGAGCAATCAGCCCCAGCATTTT.

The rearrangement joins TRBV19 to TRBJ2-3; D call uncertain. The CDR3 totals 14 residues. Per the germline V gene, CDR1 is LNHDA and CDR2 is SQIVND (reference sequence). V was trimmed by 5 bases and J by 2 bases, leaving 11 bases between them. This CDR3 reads CASSQQGHTDTQYF. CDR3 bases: TGTGCCAGTAGTCAGCAAGGGCACACAGATACGCAGTATTTT. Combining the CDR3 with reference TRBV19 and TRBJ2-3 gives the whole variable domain DGGITQSPKYLFRKEGQNVTLSCEQNLNHDAMYWYRQDPGQGLRLIYYSQIVNDFQKGDIAEGYSVSREKKESFPLTVTSAQKNPTAFYLCASSQQGHTDTQYFGPGTRLTVL.

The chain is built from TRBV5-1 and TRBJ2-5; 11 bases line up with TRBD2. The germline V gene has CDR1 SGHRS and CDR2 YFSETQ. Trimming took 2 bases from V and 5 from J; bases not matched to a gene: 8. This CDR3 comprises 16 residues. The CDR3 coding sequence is TGCGCCAGCAGCTTTCGGATAGCGGGAGGGATGGAGACCCAGTACTTC. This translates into CASSFRIAGGMETQYF.

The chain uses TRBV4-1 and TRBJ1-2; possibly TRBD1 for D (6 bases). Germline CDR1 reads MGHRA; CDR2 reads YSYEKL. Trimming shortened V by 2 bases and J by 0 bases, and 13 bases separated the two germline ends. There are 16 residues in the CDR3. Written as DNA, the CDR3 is TGCGCCAGCAGCCAACCTGACGCAGGGGCTAACTATGGCTACACCTTC. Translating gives CASSQPDAGANYGYTF.

The CDR3 here is CASSIGLSTDTQYF. CDR3 bases: TGTGCCAGTAGTATTGGGTTAAGCACAGATACGCAGTATTTT. The rearrangement links TRBV19 to TRBJ2-3; D is ambiguous. Germline V CDR1 and CDR2: LNHDA, SQIVND (reference sequence). V was pared by 3 bases and J by 0 bases, with 7 bases between. The CDR3 covers 14 residues.

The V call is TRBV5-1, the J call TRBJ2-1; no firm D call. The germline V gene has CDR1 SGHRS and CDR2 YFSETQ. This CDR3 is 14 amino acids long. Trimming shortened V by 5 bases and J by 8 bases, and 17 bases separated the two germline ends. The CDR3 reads CASSGLVWKDEQFF. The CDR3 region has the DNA TGCGCCAGCAGTGGGCTAGTCTGGAAAGATGAGCAGTTCTTC.

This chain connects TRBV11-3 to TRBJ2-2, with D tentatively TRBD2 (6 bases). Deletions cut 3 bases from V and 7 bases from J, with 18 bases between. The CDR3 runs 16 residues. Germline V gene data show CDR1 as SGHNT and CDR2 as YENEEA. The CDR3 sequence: CASSFTGRGRSGELFF. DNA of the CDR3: TGTGCCAGCAGCTTTACTGGGCGGGGTCGCAGCGGGGAGCTGTTTTTT.

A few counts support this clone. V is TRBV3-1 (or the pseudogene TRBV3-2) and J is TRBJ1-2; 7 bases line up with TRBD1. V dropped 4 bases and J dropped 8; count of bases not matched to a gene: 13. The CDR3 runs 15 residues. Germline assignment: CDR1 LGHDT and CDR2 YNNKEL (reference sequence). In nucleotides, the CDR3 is TGTGCCAGCAGCCGATCCAAGGGGGCGCATTCCGGCTACACCTTC. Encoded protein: CASSRSKGAHSGYTF.

The CDR3 region has the DNA TGCGCCAGCAGCCAAGTAGAACGGCAAGAGACCCAGTACTTC. This codes for CASSQVERQETQYF. The chain employs TRBV4-1 and TRBJ2-5; D uncertain. Germline V gives CDR1 MGHRA, CDR2 YSYEKL. The CDR3 spans 14 residues. V was trimmed by 1 base and J by 2 bases, leaving 8 bases between them.

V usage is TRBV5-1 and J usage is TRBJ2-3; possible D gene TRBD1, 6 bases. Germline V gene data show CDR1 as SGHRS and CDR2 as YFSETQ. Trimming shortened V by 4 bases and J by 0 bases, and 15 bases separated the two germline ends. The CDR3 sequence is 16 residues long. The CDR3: CASSAPQGTSTDTQYF. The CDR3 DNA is TGCGCCAGCAGCGCTCCACAGGGCACTAGCACAGATACGCAGTATTTT. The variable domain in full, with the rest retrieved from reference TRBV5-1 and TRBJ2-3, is KAGVTQTPRYLIKTRGQQVTLSCSPISGHRSVSWYQQTPGQGLQFLFEYFSETQRNKGNFPGRFSGRQFSNSRSEMNVSTLELGDSALYLCASSAPQGTSTDTQYFGPGTRLTVL.

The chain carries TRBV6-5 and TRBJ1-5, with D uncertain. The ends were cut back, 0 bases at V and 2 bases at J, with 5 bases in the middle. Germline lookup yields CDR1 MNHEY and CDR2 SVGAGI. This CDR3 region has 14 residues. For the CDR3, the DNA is TGTGCCAGCAGTTACTCTGGGGGCAATCAGCCCCAGCATTTT. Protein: CASSYSGGNQPQHF.